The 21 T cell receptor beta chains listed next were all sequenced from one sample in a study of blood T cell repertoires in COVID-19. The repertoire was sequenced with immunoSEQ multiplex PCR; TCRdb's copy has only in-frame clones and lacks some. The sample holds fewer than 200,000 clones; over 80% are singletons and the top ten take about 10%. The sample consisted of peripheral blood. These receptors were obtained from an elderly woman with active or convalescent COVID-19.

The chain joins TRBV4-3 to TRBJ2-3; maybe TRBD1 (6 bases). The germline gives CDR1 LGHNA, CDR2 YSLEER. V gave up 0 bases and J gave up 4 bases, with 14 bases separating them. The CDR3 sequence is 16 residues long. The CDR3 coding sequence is TGCGCCAGCAGCCAAGAGATGGACAGATATCCAGATACGCAGTATTTT. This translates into CASSQEMDRYPDTQYF.

This CDR3 reads CASRPGNYYNSPLHF. CDR3 nucleotides: TGTGCCAGCAGACCAGGGAATTATTATAATTCACCCCTCCACTTT. V and J are TRBV2 and TRBJ1-6, with D possibly TRBD1 on 5 matching bases. The CDR3 consists of 15 residues. CDR1 is SNHLY and CDR2 is FYNNEI in the germline V gene. The ends were cut back, 6 bases at V and 4 bases at J, with 13 bases in the middle.

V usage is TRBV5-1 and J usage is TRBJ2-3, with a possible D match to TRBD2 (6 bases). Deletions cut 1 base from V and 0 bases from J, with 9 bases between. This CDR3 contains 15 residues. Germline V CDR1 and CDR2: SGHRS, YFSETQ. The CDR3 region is CASSLFSGSTDTQYF. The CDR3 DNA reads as TGCGCCAGCAGCTTGTTTAGCGGCAGCACAGATACGCAGTATTTT.

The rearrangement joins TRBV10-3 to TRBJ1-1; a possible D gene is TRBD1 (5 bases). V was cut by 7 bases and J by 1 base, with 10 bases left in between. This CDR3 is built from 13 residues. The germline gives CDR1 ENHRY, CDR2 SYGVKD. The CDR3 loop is CAINSQENTEAFF. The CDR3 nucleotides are TGTGCCATCAACTCACAGGAGAACACTGAAGCTTTCTTT.

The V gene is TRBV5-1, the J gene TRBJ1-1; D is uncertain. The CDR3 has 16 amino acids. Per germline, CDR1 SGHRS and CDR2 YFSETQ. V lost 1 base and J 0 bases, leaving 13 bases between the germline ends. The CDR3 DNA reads TGCGCCAGCAGCTTGTCGAGTTTATCAATGAACACTGAAGCTTTCTTT. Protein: CASSLSSLSMNTEAFF.

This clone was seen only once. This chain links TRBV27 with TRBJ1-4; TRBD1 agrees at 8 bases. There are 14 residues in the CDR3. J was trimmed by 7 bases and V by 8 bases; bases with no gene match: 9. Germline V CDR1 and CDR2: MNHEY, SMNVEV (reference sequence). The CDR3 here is CASQRRTGPEKLFF. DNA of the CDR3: TGTGCCAGCCAGCGTCGGACAGGGCCTGAAAAACTGTTTTTT.

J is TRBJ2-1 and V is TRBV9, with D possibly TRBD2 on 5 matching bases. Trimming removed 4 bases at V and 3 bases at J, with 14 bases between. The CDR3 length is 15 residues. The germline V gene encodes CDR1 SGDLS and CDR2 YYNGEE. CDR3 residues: CASSPSYGGYNEQFF. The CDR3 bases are TGTGCCAGCAGCCCTAGCTACGGAGGCTACAATGAGCAGTTCTTC.

CDR3 region: CASSYGTGGTEAFF. CDR3 sequence (DNA): TGTGCCAGCAGTTACGGGACAGGGGGCACTGAAGCTTTCTTT. The gene calls are TRBV6-2 or TRBV6-3 and TRBJ1-1, with 11 positions matching TRBD1. Germline lookup yields CDR1 MNHEY and CDR2 SVGEGT. The V and J ends lost 2 bases and 4 bases, in that order; junction bases with no gene match: 0. CDR3 size: 14 residues.

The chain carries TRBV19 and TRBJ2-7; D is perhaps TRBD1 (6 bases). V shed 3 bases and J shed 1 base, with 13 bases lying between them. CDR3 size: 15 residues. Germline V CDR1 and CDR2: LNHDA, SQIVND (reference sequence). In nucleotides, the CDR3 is TGTGCCAGTAGTATTACCCAGGGGTTATCCTACGAGCAGTACTTC. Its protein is CASSITQGLSYEQYF.

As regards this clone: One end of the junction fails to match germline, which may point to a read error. CDR3 sequence reads: CASSFSVTPHF. The CDR3 coding sequence is TGTGCCAGCAGTTTCAGTGTGACACCGCACTTC. This chain joins TRBV12-3 or TRBV12-4 and TRBJ1-2; D remains ambiguous. The CDR3 totals 11 residues.

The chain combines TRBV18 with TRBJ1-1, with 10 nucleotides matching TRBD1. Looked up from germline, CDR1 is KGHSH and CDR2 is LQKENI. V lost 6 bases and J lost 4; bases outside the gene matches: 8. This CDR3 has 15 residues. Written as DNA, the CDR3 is TGTGCCAGCTCGACCGGGACAGGGGCCTTCACTGAAGCTTTCTTT. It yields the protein CASSTGTGAFTEAFF. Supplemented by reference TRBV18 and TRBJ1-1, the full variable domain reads NAGVMQNPRHLVRRRGQEARLRCSPMKGHSHVYWYRQLPEEGLKFMVYLQKENIIDESGMPKERFSAEFPKEGPSILRIQQVVRGDSAAYFCASSTGTGAFTEAFFGQGTRLTVV.

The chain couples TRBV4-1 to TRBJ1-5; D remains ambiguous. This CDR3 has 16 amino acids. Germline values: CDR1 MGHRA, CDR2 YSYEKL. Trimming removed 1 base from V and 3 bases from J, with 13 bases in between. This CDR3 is CASSQVRGADNQPQHF. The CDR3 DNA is TGCGCCAGCAGCCAAGTGCGAGGTGCGGACAATCAGCCCCAGCATTTT.

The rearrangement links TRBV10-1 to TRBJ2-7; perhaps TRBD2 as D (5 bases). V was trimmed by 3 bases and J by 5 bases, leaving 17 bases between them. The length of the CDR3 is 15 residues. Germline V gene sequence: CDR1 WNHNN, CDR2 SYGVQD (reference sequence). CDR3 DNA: TGCGCCAGCAGTGACCCGGGAAAGGGAACCCACGAGCAGTACTTC. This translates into CASSDPGKGTHEQYF.

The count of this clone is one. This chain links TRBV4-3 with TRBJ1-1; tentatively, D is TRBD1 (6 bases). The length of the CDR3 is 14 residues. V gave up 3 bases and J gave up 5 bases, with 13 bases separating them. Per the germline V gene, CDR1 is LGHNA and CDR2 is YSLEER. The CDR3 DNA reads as TGCGCCAGCAGCCAGCCAGGGGTTGCGACTGAAGCTTTCTTT. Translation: CASSQPGVATEAFF.

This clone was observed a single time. CDR3 in amino acids: CASRTGTPLSYTF. The CDR3 nucleotides read TGTGCCAGCAGGACAGGGACCCCACTGAGCTACACCTTC. This chain links TRBV6-5 with TRBJ1-2; 7 positions match TRBD1. The CDR3 loop spans 13 amino acids. V was pared by 6 bases and J by 9 bases, with 10 bases of the junction left unmatched. Germline CDR1 and CDR2: MNHEY and SVGAGI.

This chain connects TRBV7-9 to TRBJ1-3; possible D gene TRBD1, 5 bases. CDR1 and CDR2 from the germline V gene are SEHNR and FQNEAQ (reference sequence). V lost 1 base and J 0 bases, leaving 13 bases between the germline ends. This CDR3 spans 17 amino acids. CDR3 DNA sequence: TGTGCCAGCAGCTTAGAGGGAGGGGTTTACTCTGGAAACACCATATATTTT. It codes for CASSLEGGVYSGNTIYF. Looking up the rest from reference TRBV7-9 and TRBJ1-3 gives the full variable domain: DTGVSQNPRHKITKRGQNVTFRCDPISEHNRLYWYRQTLGQGPEFLTYFQNEAQLEKSRLLSDRFSAERPKGSFSTLEIQRTEQGDSAMYLCASSLEGGVYSGNTIYFGEGSWLTVV.

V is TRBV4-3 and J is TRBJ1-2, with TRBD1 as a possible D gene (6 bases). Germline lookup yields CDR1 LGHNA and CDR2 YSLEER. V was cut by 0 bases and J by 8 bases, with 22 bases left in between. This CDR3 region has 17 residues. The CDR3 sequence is CASSQDPRDTRTYGYTF. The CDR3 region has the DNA TGCGCCAGCAGCCAAGACCCACGGGACACCCGCACCTACGGCTACACCTTC.

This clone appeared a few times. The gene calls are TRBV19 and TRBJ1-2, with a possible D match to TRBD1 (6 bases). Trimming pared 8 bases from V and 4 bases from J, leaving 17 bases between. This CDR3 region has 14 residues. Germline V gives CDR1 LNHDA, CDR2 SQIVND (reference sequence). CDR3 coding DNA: TGTGCCAGTGGACCGGGGGGGCCCTTCTATGGCTACACCTTC. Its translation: CASGPGGPFYGYTF.

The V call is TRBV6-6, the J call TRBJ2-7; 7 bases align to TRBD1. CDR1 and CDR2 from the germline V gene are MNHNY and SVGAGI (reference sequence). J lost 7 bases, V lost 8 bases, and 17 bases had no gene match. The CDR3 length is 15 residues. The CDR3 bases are TGTGCCAGCGGTGCCGGGACAGTATCGGTTCTGGAGCAGTACTTC. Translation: CASGAGTVSVLEQYF.

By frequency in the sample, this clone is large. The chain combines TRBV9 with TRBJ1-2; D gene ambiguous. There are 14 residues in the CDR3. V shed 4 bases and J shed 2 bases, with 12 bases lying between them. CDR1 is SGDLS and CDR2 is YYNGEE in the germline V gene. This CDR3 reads CASSPPTVNYGYTF. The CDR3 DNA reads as TGTGCCAGCAGCCCCCCGACTGTGAACTATGGCTACACCTTC.

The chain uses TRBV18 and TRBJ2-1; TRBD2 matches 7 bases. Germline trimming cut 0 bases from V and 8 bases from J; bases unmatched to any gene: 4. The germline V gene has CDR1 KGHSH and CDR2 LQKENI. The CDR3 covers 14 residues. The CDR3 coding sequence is TGTGCCAGCTCACCACCGGTAGGGAGGGATGAGCAGTTCTTC. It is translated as CASSPPVGRDEQFF. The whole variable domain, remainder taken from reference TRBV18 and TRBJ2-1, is NAGVMQNPRHLVRRRGQEARLRCSPMKGHSHVYWYRQLPEEGLKFMVYLQKENIIDESGMPKERFSAEFPKEGPSILRIQQVVRGDSAAYFCASSPPVGRDEQFFGPGTRLTVL.